The entry that follows covers one T cell receptor beta chain sequence. Original processing notes: Scientists estimated how many nucleated cells there were by amplifying reference gene primers. Measured with immunoSEQ multiplex PCR; TCRdb has only the in-frame clones, and not every one. V and J calls and clone size follow that table, whereas D and trimming were derived from the DNA. The data contain fewer than 500,000 clones, more than 75% of them seen just once; the ten biggest clones take up approximately 1.2%. The V and J ends lost 6 bases and 8 bases, in that order; junction bases with no gene match: 8. Germline V gene sequence: CDR1 MNHEY, CDR2 SVGAGI. The CDR3 covers 13 residues. These data are taken from a study of blood T cell repertoires in COVID-19. In the study overall: Specimens from acute and convalescent COVID-19 originated in the United States, Italy and Spain. The cDNA or gDNA used as material had been derived from T cells, B-cell-depleted T cells, or PBMCs.

The cohort comprised adults aged about 18 to 90 years residing in approximately 25 US areas. This clonotype was sampled from a man between 25 and 39 years old who had recovered from COVID-19. Sequenced input: PBMCs or T cells enriched from blood (not recorded which). The chain combines TRBV6-5 with TRBJ1-2; TRBD1 matches 8 bases. This CDR3 reads CASRQQGDRGYTF. The CDR3 DNA reads as TGTGCCAGCAGGCAACAGGGGGATAGAGGCTACACCTTC.